A single sample gave rise to the 32 T cell receptor beta chains below, sequenced in a study of cytomegalovirus exposure and HLA in healthy donors. Sequenced by immunoSEQ multiplex PCR; TCRdb stores in-frame clones only, minus some. The repertoire holds approximately 180,000 clones, with roughly 83% as singletons. The sequenced sample consisted of PBMCs. All receptors come from a young woman in good health and CMV-seronegative.

Ten or more counts support this clone. The chain joins TRBV18 to TRBJ1-2; D gene ambiguous. The CDR3 has 13 residues. Germline V lookup: CDR1 KGHSH, CDR2 LQKENI. V lost 0 bases and J lost 8, with 10 bases in between. CDR3 nucleotides: TGTGCCAGCTCACCACCAGTTCCAACAGGCTACACCTTC. Translation gives CASSPPVPTGYTF.

The V call is TRBV2, the J call TRBJ1-2; 7 positions match TRBD1. Germline V gene data show CDR1 as SNHLY and CDR2 as FYNNEI. The CDR3 extends over 16 amino acids. V dropped 4 bases and J dropped 4; count of bases not matched to a gene: 12. DNA of the CDR3: TGTGCCAGCAGTGCTATGAAACAGGGGAGCCTCTATGGCTACACCTTC. Its translation: CASSAMKQGSLYGYTF.

The chain couples TRBV5-1 to TRBJ2-7; 7 nucleotides match TRBD1. Unmatched junction bases numbered 9, after V lost 3 bases and J lost 3 bases. This CDR3 is built from 15 residues. Germline CDR1 and CDR2: SGHRS and YFSETQ. This CDR3 reads CASSSGWTGRYEQYF. CDR3 coding DNA: TGCGCCAGCAGCTCCGGATGGACAGGTCGCTACGAGCAGTACTTC.

The chain is built from TRBV5-4 and TRBJ2-1; the match to TRBD2 covers 7 bases. Trimming cost V 2 bases and J 9 bases; bases outside gene matches: 23. CDR1 SGHNT and CDR2 YYREEE come from the germline V gene (reference sequence). The CDR3 loop spans 19 amino acids. The CDR3 region has the DNA TGTGCCAGCAGCTTATTCACGCCGGGACTATCAACATTCTTCAGTGAGCAGTTCTTC. It encodes CASSLFTPGLSTFFSEQFF.

This chain connects TRBV4-2 to TRBJ2-3; maybe TRBD1 (5 bases). Germline loops: CDR1 LGHNA, CDR2 YNFKEQ. Trimming took 3 bases from V and 3 from J, leaving 10 bases between them. The CDR3 is 14 amino acids. Written as DNA, the CDR3 is TGTGCCAGCAGCCAGAAGGGGCCGACAGATACGCAGTATTTT. As protein: CASSQKGPTDTQYF.

The CDR3 region is CASSLIRGTYNEQFF. The CDR3 nucleotides read TGCGCCAGCAGCTTGATAAGGGGGACCTACAATGAGCAGTTCTTC. The chain links TRBV5-1 to TRBJ2-1, with D tentatively TRBD1 (6 bases). This CDR3 spans 15 amino acids. The germline V and J ends were trimmed by 1 base and 2 bases, with 10 bases remaining between them. Germline V gene data show CDR1 as SGHRS and CDR2 as YFSETQ.

This clone has a single count. The rearrangement links TRBV27 to TRBJ2-1; 7 bases align to TRBD2. This CDR3 is 18 amino acids long. J gave up 3 bases and V 2 bases, and 13 bases lay outside the gene matches. CDR1 is MNHEY, CDR2 SMNVEV, per germline (reference sequence). CDR3 region: CASSLTGPSSGYYNEQFF. CDR3 bases: TGTGCCAGCAGTTTAACTGGCCCTTCTAGCGGATACTACAATGAGCAGTTCTTC.

This rearrangement joins TRBV6-1 to TRBJ2-7, with TRBD2 identical over 7 bases. V shed 2 bases, J shed 6 bases, and the junction held 7 bases outside the gene matches. Germline-derived CDR1 and CDR2 are MNHNS and SASEGT. The CDR3 is 14 residues long. The CDR3 DNA is TGTGCCAGCAGTGAAATTCGGGCTAGCGGCGAGCAGTACTTC. This gives the protein CASSEIRASGEQYF.

This sequence joins TRBV5-1 and TRBJ1-2; TRBD1 matches at 7 bases. Germline V CDR1 and CDR2: SGHRS, YFSETQ. The CDR3 is 14 amino acids. With 3 bases clipped from V and 3 bases from J, the junction kept 5 bases outside the gene matches. The CDR3 here is CASSYGGGDYGYTF. DNA of the CDR3: TGCGCCAGCAGCTATGGAGGGGGCGACTATGGCTACACCTTC.

V usage is TRBV28 and J usage is TRBJ1-2; 7 bases match TRBD1. CDR1 is MDHEN and CDR2 is SYDVKM in the germline V gene. After removal of 4 bases from V and 2 bases from J, the junction contained 7 bases not matched to a gene. This CDR3 has 15 residues. The CDR3 nucleotides are TGTGCCAGCAGTTCAGGACAGGCCTTAAACTATGGCTACACCTTC. Translated: CASSSGQALNYGYTF.

The J gene is TRBJ2-7, the V gene TRBV5-1; the match to TRBD1 covers 8 bases. The V segment lost 7 bases and the J segment 4 bases; nucleotides outside the gene matches: 7. This CDR3 region has 13 residues. Germline V gene sequence: CDR1 SGHRS, CDR2 YFSETQ. CDR3 coding DNA: TGCGCCAGCGGGGGGACAGGTGTTTACGAGCAGTACTTC. Amino acids: CASGGTGVYEQYF.

V gene TRBV6-6 combines with J gene TRBJ1-5; tentatively, D is TRBD1 (5 bases). The CDR3 is 14 amino acids. Germline loops: CDR1 MNHNY, CDR2 SVGAGI (reference sequence). Trimming shortened V by 0 bases and J by 7 bases, and 10 bases separated the two germline ends. Here the CDR3 reads CASSYSTGSQPQHF. The CDR3 bases are TGTGCCAGCAGTTACTCTACAGGCTCGCAGCCCCAGCATTTT.

The chain combines TRBV6-5 with TRBJ2-2; D may be TRBD1 (5 bases). Germline CDR1 reads MNHEY; CDR2 reads SVGAGI. CDR3 length equals 15 residues. V was cut by 4 bases and J by 6 bases, with 15 bases left in between. In DNA, the CDR3 is TGTGCCAGCAGTTTCAGACAGTTTACTTCCGGGGAGCTGTTTTTT. Amino acid sequence: CASSFRQFTSGELFF.

The V and J genes are TRBV5-1 and TRBJ1-5; TRBD1 might be the D (5 bases). Germline assignment: CDR1 SGHRS and CDR2 YFSETQ. The germline V and J ends were trimmed by 4 bases and 4 bases, with 15 bases remaining between them. The CDR3 contains 15 residues. CDR3 coding DNA: TGCGCCAGCAGCCGAACAGGACGTAAGAATCAGCCCCAGCATTTT. This codes for CASSRTGRKNQPQHF.

This clone was recorded only once. The chain joins TRBV29-1 to TRBJ2-7; the D gene is possibly TRBD2 (6 bases). Germline values: CDR1 SQVTM, CDR2 ANQGSEA. V was shortened by 7 bases and J by 3 bases, with 16 bases between the two germline ends. This CDR3 is 13 amino acids long. This CDR3 reads CSATGTLHYEQYF. CDR3 nucleotide sequence: TGCAGCGCAACCGGGACTTTACACTACGAGCAGTACTTC.

This clone was detected once. The CDR3 region has the DNA TGTGCCAGCAAGAAGCGGGAGGCGGGCAATGAGCAGTTCTTC. This sequence encodes CASKKREAGNEQFF. The V gene is TRBV7-4, the J gene TRBJ2-1; 9 nucleotides line up with TRBD2. This CDR3 is built from 14 residues. J gave up 6 bases and V 7 bases, and 7 bases lay outside the gene matches. Germline loops: CDR1 SGHVT, CDR2 SQSDAQ.

The gene calls are TRBV6-5 and TRBJ1-2; D possibly corresponds to TRBD1 (5 bases). The germline V and J ends were trimmed by 5 bases and 4 bases, with 17 bases remaining between them. This CDR3 is built from 15 residues. CDR1 and CDR2 (germline): MNHEY, SVGAGI. The CDR3 loop is CASSTWGGSGYGYTF. DNA for the CDR3: TGTGCCAGCAGTACCTGGGGGGGAAGTGGCTATGGCTACACCTTC.

The chain joins TRBV5-1 to TRBJ1-1; a weak D match, TRBD1 (6 bases). The CDR3 is 21 amino acids. The germline gives CDR1 SGHRS, CDR2 YFSETQ. V was shortened by 1 base and J by 0 bases, with 28 bases between the two germline ends. In nucleotides, the CDR3 is TGCGCCAGCAGCTTGTTCCACTTTAGACAGGCGGCGAAGAAGATGAACACTGAAGCTTTCTTT. Protein: CASSLFHFRQAAKKMNTEAFF. Complete variable domain (other parts from reference TRBV5-1 and TRBJ1-1): KAGVTQTPRYLIKTRGQQVTLSCSPISGHRSVSWYQQTPGQGLQFLFEYFSETQRNKGNFPGRFSGRQFSNSRSEMNVSTLELGDSALYLCASSLFHFRQAAKKMNTEAFFGQGTRLTVV.

This clone has just a few counts. This chain joins TRBV30 and TRBJ1-6; 8 bases line up with TRBD1. The CDR3 is 14 amino acids. Germline V gene lookup returns CDR1 GTSNPN and CDR2 SVGIG (reference sequence). The J segment lost 9 bases and the V segment lost 7 bases, leaving 11 bases of the junction unmatched. In DNA, the CDR3 is TGTGCCTTCACGTCGACAGGGGAAGGTTCACCCCTCCACTTT. Amino acids: CAFTSTGEGSPLHF. The entire variable domain, with the rest obtained from reference TRBV30 and TRBJ1-6, is as follows: SQTIHQWPATLVQPVGSPLSLECTVEGTSNPNLYWYRQAAGRGLQLLFYSVGIGQISSEVPQNLSASRPQDRQFILSSKKLLLSDSGFYLCAFTSTGEGSPLHFGNGTRLTVT.

The genes are TRBV5-1 and TRBJ2-7, with D perhaps matching TRBD2 (5 bases). Germline V gene lookup returns CDR1 SGHRS and CDR2 YFSETQ. V dropped 4 bases and J dropped 0 bases, with 8 bases sitting between them. This CDR3 region has 13 residues. CDR3 residues: CASSEDYSYEQYF. CDR3 DNA sequence: TGCGCCAGCAGCGAAGACTACTCCTACGAGCAGTACTTC. The full variable domain, its missing parts supplied by reference TRBV5-1 and TRBJ2-7, is KAGVTQTPRYLIKTRGQQVTLSCSPISGHRSVSWYQQTPGQGLQFLFEYFSETQRNKGNFPGRFSGRQFSNSRSEMNVSTLELGDSALYLCASSEDYSYEQYFGPGTRLTVT.

At least ten counts were recorded for this clone. The J gene is TRBJ1-2, the V gene TRBV2; no reliable D call. The CDR3 is made up of 12 amino acids. CDR1 SNHLY and CDR2 FYNNEI come from the germline V gene. Trimming removed 1 base at V and 8 bases at J, with 8 bases between. The CDR3, as DNA: TGTGCCAGCAGTGAAGGAGGGATAGGCTACACCTTC. Translating it yields CASSEGGIGYTF.

The rearrangement joins TRBV27 to TRBJ2-2; maybe TRBD2 (6 bases). The CDR3 covers 13 residues. Germline V gives CDR1 MNHEY, CDR2 SMNVEV (reference sequence). V lost 1 base to trimming and J lost 7 bases, with 7 bases between them. CDR3 protein: CASSLWGGGELFF. The CDR3 region has the DNA TGTGCCAGCAGTTTATGGGGAGGCGGGGAGCTGTTTTTT.

CDR3 bases: TGTGCCAGCAGTTTTAGGGGTGAAGCTTTCTTT. Translation gives CASSFRGEAFF. The chain carries TRBV6-6 and TRBJ1-1; tentative D call: TRBD1 (5 bases). This CDR3 spans 11 amino acids. Germline-derived CDR1 and CDR2 are MNHNY and SVGAGI (reference sequence). V was clipped by 4 bases and J by 7 bases, with 7 bases between them.

The rearrangement links TRBV5-4 to TRBJ1-4; tentatively, D is TRBD1 (5 bases). Trimming removed 1 base at V and 2 bases at J, with 6 bases between. Looked up from germline, CDR1 is SGHNT and CDR2 is YYREEE (reference sequence). The length of the CDR3 is 14 residues. The CDR3 nucleotides read TGTGCCAGCAGCTTGCGGGGGACTAATGAAAAACTGTTTTTT. It is translated as CASSLRGTNEKLFF.

The chain recombines TRBV28 with TRBJ2-7, with D possibly being TRBD1 (6 bases). This CDR3 has 12 amino acids. Germline CDR1 and CDR2: MDHEN and SYDVKM. In DNA, the CDR3 is TGTATGGTAGAGGGGGTATTCTACGAGCAGTACTTC. Translated: CMVEGVFYEQYF.

V is TRBV2 and J is TRBJ2-7; TRBD2 matches 7 bases. The CDR3 loop spans 13 amino acids. Germline values: CDR1 SNHLY, CDR2 FYNNEI. Unmatched junction bases numbered 7, after V lost 7 bases and J lost 4 bases. CDR3 nucleotide sequence: TGTGCCAGCACCCCAGCGGGACTATACGAGCAGTACTTC. It encodes CASTPAGLYEQYF.

This chain links TRBV7-9 with TRBJ2-1, with 14 bases that match TRBD2. CDR3 length equals 17 residues. The germline gives CDR1 SEHNR, CDR2 FQNEAQ (reference sequence). The trim removed 5 bases at V and 9 bases at J, leaving 12 bases unmatched. DNA of the CDR3: TGTGCCAGCAGCCCGGGACTAGCGGGAGCGGGTCTCGGTGAGCAGTTCTTC. Protein product: CASSPGLAGAGLGEQFF.

CDR3 sequence reads: CASSLGGWSTYNEQFF. The CDR3 DNA sequence: TGTGCCAGCAGCCTCGGGGGGTGGAGTACGTACAATGAGCAGTTCTTC. The chain has TRBV5-4 and TRBJ2-1; 7 nucleotides align to TRBD2. Trimming removed 4 bases from V and 4 bases from J; junction bases left unmatched: 11. The CDR3 runs to 16 residues. The germline V gene encodes CDR1 SGHNT and CDR2 YYREEE (reference sequence).

This clone is a singleton in its sample. V gene TRBV6-5 combines with J gene TRBJ2-7; D is perhaps TRBD1 (7 bases). The ends were cut back, 6 bases at V and 4 bases at J, with 19 bases in the middle. Germline CDR1 is MNHEY and CDR2 is SVGAGI. The CDR3 extends over 15 amino acids. The CDR3: CASRAGGQRSYEQYF. In DNA form, the CDR3 reads TGTGCCAGCAGGGCCGGGGGACAGAGATCTTACGAGCAGTACTTC.

V usage is TRBV7-9 and J usage is TRBJ2-7; TRBD1 might be the D (6 bases). The CDR3 runs 15 residues. Germline V CDR1 and CDR2: SEHNR, FQNEAQ (reference sequence). Trimming removed 3 bases at V and 0 bases at J, with 12 bases between. CDR3 nucleotides: TGTGCCAGCAGCTTTGAAAGGGGGAGCTCCTACGAGCAGTACTTC. It yields the protein CASSFERGSSYEQYF. Complete variable domain (other parts from reference TRBV7-9 and TRBJ2-7): DTGVSQNPRHKITKRGQNVTFRCDPISEHNRLYWYRQTLGQGPEFLTYFQNEAQLEKSRLLSDRFSAERPKGSFSTLEIQRTEQGDSAMYLCASSFERGSSYEQYFGPGTRLTVT.

The rearrangement uses TRBV19 and TRBJ2-3; 11 bases line up with TRBD2. Trimming cost V 5 bases and J 4 bases; bases outside gene matches: 8. The CDR3 loop spans 16 amino acids. Germline V CDR1 and CDR2: LNHDA, SQIVND (reference sequence). CDR3 DNA sequence: TGTGCCAGTAGTGTCTCGCTAGCGGGAGGTGCAGATACGCAGTATTTT. Protein sequence: CASSVSLAGGADTQYF.

This clone appeared a few times. This chain joins TRBV18 and TRBJ1-1, with D hard to call. Germline-derived CDR1 and CDR2 are KGHSH and LQKENI. The CDR3 spans 14 residues. V was trimmed by 1 base and J by 2 bases, leaving 8 bases between them. In DNA, the CDR3 is TGTGCCAGCTCACCACTTAACGGTAACACTGAAGCTTTCTTT. Its translation: CASSPLNGNTEAFF.